What follows is one T cell receptor beta chain and its context. Its specificity is unknown. This sample is drawn from a study of PD-1 blockade in classical Hodgkin lymphoma. Overall study: Patients received nivolumab 3 mg/kg intravenously every 2 weeks. General study results and limits: Relapsed/refractory patients reportedly had lower baseline diversity than newly diagnosed patients. Newly diagnosed patients had diversity similar to the baseline diversity of complete responders. Significant TCR diversity gains by C4D1 occurred in CD4+ but not CD8+ cells.

Sequencing used immunoSEQ multiplex PCR; TCRdb keeps in-frame clones, though not all of them. The sample consists of approximately 100,000 clones, roughly 91% of them appearing once. Exposure to brentuximab vedotin varied, and each patient had relapsed following autologous stem cell transplantation. Germline loops: CDR1 MNHEY, CDR2 SMNVEV (reference sequence). V trimming: 10 bases; J trimming: 3 bases; junction bases outside the gene matches: 12. This CDR3 comprises 15 residues. V is TRBV27 and J is TRBJ2-1; TRBD2 agrees at 7 bases. This clonotype was obtained from a human donor with classical Hodgkin lymphoma. Sequencing used peripheral blood mononuclear cells (PBMCs), obtained before the second cycle of nivolumab. CDR3: CATSPTGGGYNEQFF. CDR3 bases: TGTGCCACCTCCCCCACCGGCGGGGGCTACAATGAGCAGTTCTTC.